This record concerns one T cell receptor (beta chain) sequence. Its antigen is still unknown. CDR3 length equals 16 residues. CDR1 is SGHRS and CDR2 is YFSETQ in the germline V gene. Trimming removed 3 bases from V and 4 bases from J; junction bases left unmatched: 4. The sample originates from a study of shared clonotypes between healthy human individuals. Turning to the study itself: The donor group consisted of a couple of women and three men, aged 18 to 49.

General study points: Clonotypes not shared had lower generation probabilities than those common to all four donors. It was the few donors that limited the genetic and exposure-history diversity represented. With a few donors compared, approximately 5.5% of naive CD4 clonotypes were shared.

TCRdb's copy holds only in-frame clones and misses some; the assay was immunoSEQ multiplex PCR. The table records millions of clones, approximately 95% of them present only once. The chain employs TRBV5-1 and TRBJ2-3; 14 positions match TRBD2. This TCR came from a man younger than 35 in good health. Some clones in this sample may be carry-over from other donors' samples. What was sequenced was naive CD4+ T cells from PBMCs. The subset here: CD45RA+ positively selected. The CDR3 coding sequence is TGCGCCAGCAGCTACGGGACTAGCGGGAGCGCAGATACGCAGTATTTT. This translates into CASSYGTSGSADTQYF.